The sample holds a few counts of the clone carrying this TCR beta chain. Its matching antigen is unknown. Following RNA extraction, reverse transcription yielded cDNA that acted as the sequencing template. TCRdb's table, derived via immunoSEQ multiplex PCR, lists solely in-frame clones and lacks some. Among 150,000 or so clones, under 60% were seen once, and the ten largest hold approximately 19%. This CDR3 contains 12 residues. Germline V gives CDR1 SQVTM, CDR2 ANQGSEA. V lost 6 bases to trimming and J lost 8 bases; unmatched junction nucleotides: 7. This sample stems from a study of CD8+ T cells in alopecia areata. About the study: The tofacitinib course ran for 6 to 18 months and was followed by 6 months off drug.

PBMCs provided sorted CD4+ and CD8+ T cells. Whole-study findings and limits: Higher clonality and more expanded CD8+ clones appeared in lesional than normal scalp. TCR sharing was clearer in mice than between patients, perhaps partly owing to patient HLA diversity.

Material: CD8+ T cells sorted from blood, obtained at week 0. J is TRBJ2-1 and V is TRBV29-1; 7 bases are a match to TRBD1. The TCR was taken from a human donor with alopecia areata. CDR3 DNA sequence: TGCAGCGTCGAACAGGGGTTGGATGAGCAGTTCTTC. Translated, it gives CSVEQGLDEQFF.